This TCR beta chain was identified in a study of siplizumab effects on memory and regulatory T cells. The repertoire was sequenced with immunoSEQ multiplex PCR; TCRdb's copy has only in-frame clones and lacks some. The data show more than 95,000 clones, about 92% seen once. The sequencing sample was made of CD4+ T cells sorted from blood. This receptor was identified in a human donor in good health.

CDR3 amino acids: CASSYGQNYGYTF. CDR3 nucleotide sequence: TGTGCCAGCAGTTACGGGCAGAACTATGGCTACACCTTC. The V call is TRBV6-5, the J call TRBJ1-2; D not resolved. V shed 2 bases and J shed 2 bases, with 6 bases lying between them. This CDR3 is built from 13 residues. Germline V gene sequence: CDR1 MNHEY, CDR2 SVGAGI.